This TCR beta chain was sequenced during a study of T cell responses to AZD1222 COVID-19 vaccine. Trimming removed 2 bases from V and 6 bases from J; junction bases left unmatched: 7. The CDR3 has 14 amino acids. The germline V gene encodes CDR1 SGHAT and CDR2 FQNNGV. Using immunoSEQ multiplex PCR, the repertoire was profiled, and TCRdb retains in-frame clones only, with some absent. The repertoire has 65,000 to 75,000 clones, 85% to 90% of them found once; the top ten carry 4.5% to 5%. The chain has TRBV11-2 and TRBJ2-7, with 7 bases that match TRBD2. The source was peripheral blood, collected 28 days after the second dose of the MenACWY control vaccine. The receptor was isolated from an adult who received the MenACWY meningococcal vaccine as a control. CDR3 in DNA: TGTGCCAGCAGCTTACTAGCGGCCACTTCCGAGCAGTACTTC. It translates to CASSLLAATSEQYF.